The source of this TCR beta chain is a study of tumor-infiltrating lymphocytes in oesophageal squamous cell carcinoma (TCRdb year 2016). Library preparation was by PCR. Sequenced on an Illumina HiSeq 2000. TCRdb reran the public reads through fastp at Q25 and MiXCR, keeping productive beta chains. Every entry covers one CDR3 protein and lists the most common genes and DNA from its rows. This sample holds under 20,000 distinct CDR3 sequences; 40% to 45% were observed only once. About 13% of the sample is taken by the ten largest. This clonotype was found many times. No antigen is known for it. Nothing much larger sits one base from this clone, and base qualities are not available. Input material: normal esophageal tissue next to the tumor. This clonotype was obtained from a male donor with esophageal squamous cell carcinoma.

The DNA sequence is TGTGCCAGCAGTGAAGCGCCAAATCGGACACCAGGAGAGACCCAGTACTTC. It codes for CASSEAPNRTPGETQYF. The rearrangement joined TRBV6-1 to TRBJ2-5, and the D gene may be TRBD1, 5 bases matching. The CDR3 contains 17 residues, cysteine and phenylalanine counted. CDR3 DNA is the only sequence kept; it has 51 bases, read in frame from the first base. V is clipped by 0 bases and J by 4 bases, and the sequence between their germline boundaries is 18 bases long. The germline V gene specifies MNHNS as CDR1 and SASEGT as CDR2.